This record covers a single T cell receptor (beta chain). The data derive from a study of blood T cell repertoires in COVID-19. Turning to the study itself: The study drew acute and convalescent COVID-19 samples from the United States, Italy and Spain. The analysed material was cDNA or gDNA that came from T cells, B-cell-depleted T cells, or PBMCs.

The age range of participants was about 18 to 90 years, with residence in roughly 25 US areas. The CDR3 is 14 amino acids. Deletions cut 2 bases from V and 5 bases from J, with 10 bases between. Germline V lookup: CDR1 MNHEY, CDR2 SVGAGI. Using immunoSEQ multiplex PCR, the repertoire was profiled, and TCRdb retains in-frame clones only, with some absent. The table lists about 190,000 clones, 85% to 90% of them singletons. Sample: PBMCs or T cells enriched from blood (not recorded which). This receptor was identified in a woman aged 35 to 49 in a cohort exposed to, infected with or recovered from COVID-19 (not recorded which). This sequence joins TRBV6-5 and TRBJ2-1, with a possible D match to TRBD2 (6 bases). The CDR3 spells CASSYGGADNEQFF. CDR3 in DNA: TGTGCCAGCAGTTACGGCGGGGCGGACAATGAGCAGTTCTTC.